A selection of T cell receptor beta chains follows, all from one sample in a study of cytomegalovirus exposure and HLA in healthy donors. Clones were sequenced by immunoSEQ multiplex PCR, and TCRdb holds only the in-frame ones, with some missing. The table includes tens of thousands of clones, more than 75% detected once. Input material: PBMCs. These receptors came from a man younger than 35 in good health and CMV-seronegative. Each CDR3 is given with its conserved first and last residue. The order of the fields is D gene, clone size, V gene, J gene, CDR3 DNA, CDR3 protein. The D gene is left open where the match is weak. Size values are once, few and many counts, or a class for expanded clones, and some rows have none.

d_gene: TRBD1; abundance: -; v_gene: TRBV6-6; j_gene: TRBJ1-1; CDR3nt: TGTGCCAGCAGTTCCCCGGGACAGGGCCCTGAAGCTTTCTTT; CDR3aa: CASSSPGQGPEAFF
d_gene: TRBD1; abundance: few; v_gene: TRBV19; j_gene: TRBJ2-3; CDR3nt: TGTGCCAGCCGGAGGATTACAGGGGGCGGCACAGATACGCAGTATTTT; CDR3aa: CASRRITGGGTDTQYF
d_gene: -; abundance: -; v_gene: TRBV28; j_gene: TRBJ2-7; CDR3nt: TGTGCCAGCAACTCAGCGACCTACGAGCAGTACTTC; CDR3aa: CASNSATYEQYF
d_gene: TRBD2; abundance: -; v_gene: TRBV2; j_gene: TRBJ2-1; CDR3nt: TGTGCCAGCAGCTTTAGTGGACTAGCGGGGGTATACAATGAGCAGTTCTTC; CDR3aa: CASSFSGLAGVYNEQFF
d_gene: -; abundance: -; v_gene: TRBV5-1; j_gene: TRBJ2-5; CDR3nt: TGCGCCAGCAGCTTGGCCGGGGGTCCGGGAGAGACCCAGTACTTC; CDR3aa: CASSLAGGPGETQYF
d_gene: -; abundance: -; v_gene: TRBV5-1; j_gene: TRBJ2-2; CDR3nt: TGCGCCAGCACCGAGGGTCTGGGGAGGAACACCGGGGAGCTGTTTTTT; CDR3aa: CASTEGLGRNTGELFF
d_gene: -; abundance: -; v_gene: TRBV2; j_gene: TRBJ2-3; CDR3nt: TGTGCCAGCAGTGAAGGAGGAGATACGCAGTATTTT; CDR3aa: CASSEGGDTQYF
d_gene: TRBD1; abundance: -; v_gene: TRBV7-8; j_gene: TRBJ1-5; CDR3nt: TGTGCCAGCAGCTTTAAACCCGGGACAGGGGAAGGAAGCAATCAGCCCCAGCATTTT; CDR3aa: CASSFKPGTGEGSNQPQHF
d_gene: TRBD2; abundance: -; v_gene: TRBV2; j_gene: TRBJ2-7; CDR3nt: TGTGCCAGCAGTGAAGCGACTAGCGGGGGCCTTTACGAGCAGTACTTC; CDR3aa: CASSEATSGGLYEQYF
d_gene: -; abundance: -; v_gene: TRBV15; j_gene: TRBJ1-6; CDR3nt: TGTGCCACCAGCAGTCCCTCAGCGGGCTGGGGGACACCCCTCCACTTT; CDR3aa: CATSSPSAGWGTPLHF
d_gene: TRBD1; abundance: once; v_gene: TRBV6-5; j_gene: TRBJ1-1; CDR3nt: TGTGCCAGCAGCCAAATGGGGACAGGGGCCGCTGAAGCTTTCTTT; CDR3aa: CASSQMGTGAAEAFF
d_gene: TRBD1; abundance: -; v_gene: TRBV19; j_gene: TRBJ2-2; CDR3nt: TGTGCCAGTAGTGGGACAGGGACCACCGGGGAGCTGTTTTTT; CDR3aa: CASSGTGTTGELFF
d_gene: TRBD2; abundance: -; v_gene: TRBV5-5; j_gene: TRBJ2-3; CDR3nt: TGTGCCAGCAGCCCGCTACTAGCGGGGGCTACAGATACGCAGTATTTT; CDR3aa: CASSPLLAGATDTQYF
d_gene: TRBD1; abundance: few; v_gene: TRBV30; j_gene: TRBJ1-6; CDR3nt: TGTGCCTGGAGGGGACAGGGGGATTCACCCCTCCACTTT; CDR3aa: CAWRGQGDSPLHF
d_gene: TRBD1; abundance: -; v_gene: TRBV28; j_gene: TRBJ1-1; CDR3nt: TGTGCCAGCCACAGGGGGATGAACACTGAAGCTTTCTTT; CDR3aa: CASHRGMNTEAFF
d_gene: TRBD2; abundance: -; v_gene: TRBV30; j_gene: TRBJ2-7; CDR3nt: TGTGCCTGGAACACGGGAGGAGGGCAGTACTTC; CDR3aa: CAWNTGGGQYF
d_gene: TRBD1; abundance: -; v_gene: TRBV5-1; j_gene: TRBJ2-7; CDR3nt: TGCGCCAGCAGCCTCTCGCTCGGACAGGGGGACGGACTGCTCCTCTACGAGCAGTACTTC; CDR3aa: CASSLSLGQGDGLLLYEQYF
d_gene: -; abundance: -; v_gene: TRBV27; j_gene: TRBJ2-6; CDR3nt: TGTGCCAGCAGTCCCCAACACAGGGTTCTGTTGGCTGGGGCCAACGTCCTGACTTTC; CDR3aa: CASSPQHRVLLAGANVLTF